Each of the 24 T cell receptor beta chains below was sequenced from the same sample in a study of shared clonotypes between healthy human individuals. The data were produced by immunoSEQ multiplex PCR, yet TCRdb's version contains in-frame clones alone and is incomplete. The sample lists around 1.1 million clones, around 78% seen once, with 0.55% to 0.7% in the top ten. The sequenced material came from memory CD4+ T cells from PBMCs. Subset specified: CD45RA-negative fraction. Every receptor here comes from a man between 18 and 29 years old in good health. Some clones in this sample may be carry-over from other donors' samples.

V usage is TRBV7-8 and J usage is TRBJ2-1; D is possibly TRBD2 (5 bases). From germline, CDR1 is SGHVS and CDR2 FQNEAQ. This CDR3 region has 15 residues. The V gene lost 0 bases and the J gene lost 9 bases, with 15 bases spanning the gap. In DNA, the CDR3 is TGTGCCAGCAGCTTAGCATACTCTGACTATGGTGAGCAGTTCTTC. The encoded protein is CASSLAYSDYGEQFF. Filled out from reference TRBV7-8 and TRBJ2-1, the complete variable domain reads GAGVSQSPRYKVAKRGQDVALRCDPISGHVSLFWYQQALGQGPEFLTYFQNEAQLDKSGLPSDRFFAERPEGSVSTLKIQRTQQEDSAVYLCASSLAYSDYGEQFFGPGTRLTVL.

The chain links TRBV18 to TRBJ1-3, with 7 bases aligning to TRBD1. The CDR3 consists of 16 residues. With 3 bases clipped from V and 0 bases from J, the junction kept 5 bases outside the gene matches. From germline, CDR1 is KGHSH and CDR2 LQKENI. The CDR3 DNA sequence: TGTGCCAGCTCACCTCGGACAGGACACTCTGGAAACACCATATATTTT. As protein: CASSPRTGHSGNTIYF.

The rearrangement joins TRBV4-3 to TRBJ2-7, with D maybe TRBD2 (5 bases). Germline V CDR1 and CDR2: LGHNA, YSLEER. The V gene lost 3 bases and the J gene lost 0 bases, with 12 bases spanning the gap. The CDR3 is 15 amino acids. The CDR3 region is CASSQEAVLSYEQYF. CDR3 bases: TGCGCCAGCAGCCAGGAAGCGGTCCTCTCCTACGAGCAGTACTTC.

As DNA, the CDR3 is TGTGCCAGCAGCTCGAAGACAGGGTTCGACGAGCAGTACTTC. Translated: CASSSKTGFDEQYF. V gene TRBV5-4 combines with J gene TRBJ2-7; 7 bases map to TRBD1. V lost 3 bases and J lost 5; bases outside the gene matches: 8. The CDR3 is 14 amino acids. Per the germline V gene, CDR1 is SGHNT and CDR2 is YYREEE (reference sequence).

The chain employs TRBV30 and TRBJ1-6; D gene ambiguous. The V gene lost 4 bases and the J gene lost 10 bases, with 11 bases spanning the gap. Germline values: CDR1 GTSNPN, CDR2 SVGIG (reference sequence). The CDR3 consists of 12 residues. The CDR3 DNA follows: TGTGCCTGGACCGCCGGGGTCTCACCCCTCCACTTT. Protein sequence: CAWTAGVSPLHF.

The DNA of the CDR3 is TGTGCCAGCAGCTTAGCGCGCGAGTACGAGCAGTACTTC. Translating gives CASSLAREYEQYF. This chain joins TRBV7-7 and TRBJ2-7, with unresolved D. The CDR3 contains 13 residues. Germline V gives CDR1 SSHAT, CDR2 FNYEAQ (reference sequence). Trimming shortened V by 0 bases and J by 4 bases, and 7 bases separated the two germline ends.

J is TRBJ2-1 and V is TRBV13, with no clear D. This CDR3 has 13 residues. The ends were cut back, 0 bases at V and 6 bases at J, with 6 bases in the middle. Germline V gene data show CDR1 as PRHDT and CDR2 as FYEKMQ (reference sequence). CDR3 DNA sequence: TGTGCCAGCAGCTTAGGTCTCAGCAATGAGCAGTTCTTC. It translates to CASSLGLSNEQFF.

The V call is TRBV5-4, the J call TRBJ2-7; 11 positions match TRBD1. Germline V gene lookup returns CDR1 SGHNT and CDR2 YYREEE (reference sequence). V was pared by 2 bases and J by 7 bases, with 8 bases of the junction left unmatched. The CDR3 runs to 15 residues. This chain's CDR3 is CASSLPGQGVREQYF. The CDR3 coding sequence is TGTGCCAGCAGCTTACCGGGACAGGGGGTGAGGGAGCAGTACTTC.

This clone appeared once. The chain is built from TRBV5-1 and TRBJ2-5, with D hard to call. The V and J ends lost 3 bases and 5 bases respectively, with 11 bases between them. CDR3 length: 13 residues. Germline lookup yields CDR1 SGHRS and CDR2 YFSETQ. The DNA of the CDR3 is TGCGCCAGCAGCTCGGACCCTTCTGAGACCCAGTACTTC. Residues: CASSSDPSETQYF.

This chain links TRBV19 with TRBJ2-6; perhaps TRBD1 as D (5 bases). This CDR3 spans 16 amino acids. Trimming cost V 7 bases and J 0 bases, with 13 bases left between them. Germline assignment: CDR1 LNHDA and CDR2 SQIVND (reference sequence). CDR3 coding DNA: TGTGCCAGTACCACCAGCAGGGCCTCTGGGGCCAACGTCCTGACTTTC. As protein: CASTTSRASGANVLTF.

The rearrangement links TRBV10-3 to TRBJ1-5, with 9 bases lining up with TRBD1. V lost 3 bases, J lost 4 bases, and 10 bases stayed unmatched. This CDR3 contains 17 residues. The germline CDR1 and CDR2 sequences are ENHRY and SYGVKD. The CDR3 coding sequence is TGTGCCATCAGTGACCCACAGGGGGCAAGGTCAAATCAGCCCCAGCATTTT. This gives the protein CAISDPQGARSNQPQHF.

The V gene is TRBV27, the J gene TRBJ2-3; 8 bases are shared with TRBD2. V lost 4 bases and J lost 3; bases outside the gene matches: 12. This CDR3 contains 17 residues. CDR1 and CDR2 (germline): MNHEY, SMNVEV (reference sequence). CDR3 residues: CASSSVAGGGRTDTQYF. In DNA, the CDR3 is TGTGCCAGCAGTTCAGTGGCGGGAGGAGGGAGAACAGATACGCAGTATTTT.

The chain combines TRBV5-1 with TRBJ2-1; D is uncertain. CDR3 length: 15 residues. The ends were cut back, 1 base at V and 0 bases at J, with 8 bases in the middle. Per germline, CDR1 SGHRS and CDR2 YFSETQ. CDR3 sequence (DNA): TGCGCCAGCAGCTTGAGTTACAACTCCTACAATGAGCAGTTCTTC. Its protein is CASSLSYNSYNEQFF.

This chain uses TRBV6-4 with TRBJ2-1; 10 nucleotides align to TRBD2. This CDR3 has 19 amino acids. CDR1 is MRHNA and CDR2 is SNTAGT in the germline V gene. The V segment lost 6 bases and the J segment 0 bases; nucleotides outside the gene matches: 14. The CDR3 DNA reads TGTGCCAGCAGATCCAAACTAGCGGGGTTGGGGAGCTCCTACAATGAGCAGTTCTTC. Protein sequence: CASRSKLAGLGSSYNEQFF.

The CDR3 DNA follows: TGTGCCAGCAGCTTAATTTATGGCTACACCTTC. Protein product: CASSLIYGYTF. The V and J genes are TRBV7-3 and TRBJ1-2; D gene ambiguous. The length of the CDR3 is 11 residues. The V gene's germline CDR1 is SGHTA and CDR2 FQGTGA. V was trimmed by 1 base and J by 5 bases, leaving 2 bases between them.

For this clone: Other DNA variants within this sample encode the same CDR3. This chain joins TRBV7-2 and TRBJ1-1, with no clear D. The CDR3 covers 14 residues. Germline V CDR1 and CDR2: SGHTA, FQGNSA. V shed 1 base and J shed 1 base, with 7 bases lying between them. This CDR3 reads CASSLEGGNTEAFF. CDR3 DNA sequence: TGTGCCAGCAGCTTAGAGGGCGGGAACACTGAAGCTTTCTTT.

A remark on this clone: This sequence is one base from a far larger clone and is likely a read error. The chain combines TRBV6-5 with TRBJ2-7; the D gene is possibly TRBD2 (5 bases). CDR3 size: 15 residues. Germline CDR1 reads MNHEY; CDR2 reads SVGAGI. Deletions cut 0 bases from V and 3 bases from J, with 12 bases between. CDR3 region: CASSYSPQGSYEQYF. The CDR3 nucleotides are TGTGCCAGCAGTTACTCGCCTCAAGGGAGCTACGAGCAGTACTTC.

The chain uses TRBV7-8 and TRBJ2-1; 13 bases are shared with TRBD2. Germline V CDR1 and CDR2: SGHVS, FQNEAQ. With V trimmed by 5 bases and J by 9 bases, 7 bases remained unmatched. This CDR3 has 15 amino acids. DNA for the CDR3: TGTGCCAGCAGCCTGCGGACTAGCGGGAGTGGTGAGCAGTTCTTC. This codes for CASSLRTSGSGEQFF.

V and J are TRBV6-5 and TRBJ2-7, with unresolved D. With 8 bases removed from V and 2 bases from J, the gap between germline ends came to 13 bases. This CDR3 is built from 13 residues. The germline CDR1 and CDR2 sequences are MNHEY and SVGAGI. As DNA, the CDR3 is TGTGCCAGCGGCAATTCGGGCACCTACGAGCAGTACTTC. Translating it yields CASGNSGTYEQYF.

The chain couples TRBV2 to TRBJ2-7; D perhaps matches TRBD1 (6 bases). Germline CDR1 reads SNHLY; CDR2 reads FYNNEI. Trimming took 3 bases from V and 5 from J, leaving 14 bases between them. The CDR3 loop spans 14 amino acids. CDR3 nucleotides: TGTGCCAGCAGTGAGGGGGCAGGGGCCAACGAGCAGTACTTC. Translated, it gives CASSEGAGANEQYF.

For this clone: The sample has other DNA sequences that encode this CDR3 too. This chain uses TRBV28 with TRBJ2-7; 7 bases agree with TRBD1. The length of the CDR3 is 14 residues. V was clipped by 6 bases and J by 6 bases; unmatched bases: 11. The germline V gene encodes CDR1 MDHEN and CDR2 SYDVKM. The CDR3 nucleotides are TGTGCCAGCAGAAGGGGGCGCAGAGACCGCGAGCAGTACTTC. Translated: CASRRGRRDREQYF. Combining the CDR3 with reference TRBV28 and TRBJ2-7 gives the whole variable domain DVKVTQSSRYLVKRTGEKVFLECVQDMDHENMFWYRQDPGLGLRLIYFSYDVKMKEKGDIPEGYSVSREKKERFSLILESASTNQTSMYLCASRRGRRDREQYFGPGTRLTVT.

Regarding this clone: The germline gene is not matched at one end of the junction; a read error may be the cause. The V and J genes are TRBV5-1 and TRBJ2-7; D is tentatively TRBD1 or TRBD2 (5 bases each). CDR3 length: 15 residues. Germline loops: CDR1 SGHRS, CDR2 YFSETQ. The CDR3 protein is CASRLEGTATYEQYF. The CDR3 coding sequence is TGCGCCAGCAGATTGGAAGGGACCGCCACCTACGAGCAGTACTTC.

The CDR3 loop reads CASSLDPQLKQPQHF. In nucleotides, the CDR3 is TGTGCCAGCAGCTTGGATCCTCAGTTAAAACAGCCCCAGCATTTT. This chain joins TRBV5-4 and TRBJ1-5, with D unresolved. This CDR3 contains 15 residues. Per the germline V gene, CDR1 is SGHNT and CDR2 is YYREEE (reference sequence). The V and J ends lost 0 bases and 7 bases respectively, with 14 bases between them.

The CDR3: CACGGGLALGNTGELFF. The DNA for the CDR3 is TGTGCCTGCGGCGGGGGGCTAGCGCTGGGAAACACCGGGGAGCTGTTTTTT. This chain joins TRBV28 and TRBJ2-2; 8 nucleotides match TRBD2. The germline gives CDR1 MDHEN, CDR2 SYDVKM. The junction had 16 bases not matched to a gene; V was cut back by 11 bases and J by 2 bases. The CDR3 spans 17 residues.